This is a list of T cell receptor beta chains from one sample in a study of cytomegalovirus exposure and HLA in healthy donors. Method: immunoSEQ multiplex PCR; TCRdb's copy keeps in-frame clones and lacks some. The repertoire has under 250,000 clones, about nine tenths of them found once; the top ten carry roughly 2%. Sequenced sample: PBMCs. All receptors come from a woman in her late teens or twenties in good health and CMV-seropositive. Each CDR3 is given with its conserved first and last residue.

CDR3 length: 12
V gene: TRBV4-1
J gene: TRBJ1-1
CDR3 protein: CASSHPRAEAFF

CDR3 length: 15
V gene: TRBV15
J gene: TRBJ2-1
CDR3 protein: CATSRIAETYNEQFF

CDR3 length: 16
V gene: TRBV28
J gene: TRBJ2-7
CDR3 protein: CASSPRGAFSSYEQYF

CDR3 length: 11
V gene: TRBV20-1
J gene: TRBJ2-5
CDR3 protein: CSALAEETQYF

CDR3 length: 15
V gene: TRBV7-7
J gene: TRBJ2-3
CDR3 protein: CASSLGLAGRDTQYF

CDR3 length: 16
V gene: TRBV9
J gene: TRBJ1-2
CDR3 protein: CASSATGRGTNYGYTF

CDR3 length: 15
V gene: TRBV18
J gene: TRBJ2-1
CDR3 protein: CASSGQSGGYNEQFF

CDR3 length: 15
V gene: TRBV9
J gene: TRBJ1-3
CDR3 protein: CASSPGGNSGNTIYF

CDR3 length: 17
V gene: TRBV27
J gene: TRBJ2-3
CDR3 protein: CASSSLGAGESTDTQYF

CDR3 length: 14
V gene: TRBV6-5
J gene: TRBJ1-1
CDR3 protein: CASSRGRAQTEAFF

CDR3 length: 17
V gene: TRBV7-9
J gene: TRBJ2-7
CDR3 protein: CASSPRASGSKAYEQYF

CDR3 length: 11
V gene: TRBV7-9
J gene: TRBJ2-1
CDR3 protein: CASSLAPGQFF

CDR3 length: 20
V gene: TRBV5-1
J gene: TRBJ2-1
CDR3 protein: CASSLVGGGLRREGYNEQFF

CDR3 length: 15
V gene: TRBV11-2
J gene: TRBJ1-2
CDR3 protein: CASSSSDRPNYGYTF

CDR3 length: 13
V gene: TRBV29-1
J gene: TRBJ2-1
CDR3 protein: CSVEGWEGNEQFF

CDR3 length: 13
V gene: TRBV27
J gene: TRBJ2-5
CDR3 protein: CASSSMSGETQYF

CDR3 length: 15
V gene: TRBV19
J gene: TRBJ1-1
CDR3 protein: CASSIGFWRNTEAFF

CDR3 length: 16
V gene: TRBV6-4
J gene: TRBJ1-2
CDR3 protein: CASSDPPRRDPYGYTF

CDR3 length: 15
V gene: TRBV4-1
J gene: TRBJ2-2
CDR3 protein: CASSLRDSYTGELFF

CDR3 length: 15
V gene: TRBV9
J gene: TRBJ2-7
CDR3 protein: CASSISGRTPYEQYF

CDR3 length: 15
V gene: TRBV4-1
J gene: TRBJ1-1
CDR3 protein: CASSRTGDANTEAFF

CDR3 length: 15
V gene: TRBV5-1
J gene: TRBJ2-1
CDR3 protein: CASSESDSSYNEQFF

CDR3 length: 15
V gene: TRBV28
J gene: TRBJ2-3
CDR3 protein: CASSLGSGSTDTQYF

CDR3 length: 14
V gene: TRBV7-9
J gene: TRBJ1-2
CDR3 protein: CASSWGQVAYGYTF

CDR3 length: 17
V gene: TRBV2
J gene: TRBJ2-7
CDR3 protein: CASSERSIRKSPYEQYF